Each of the 22 T cell receptor beta chains below was sequenced from the same sample in a study of T cell responses to AZD1222 COVID-19 vaccine. Sequencing was performed with immunoSEQ multiplex PCR; in TCRdb, only in-frame clones are kept and a portion is missing. The repertoire holds tens of thousands of clones, 70% to 90% seen once, with over 5.5% in the top ten. The sample was peripheral blood, taken on day 0 of AZD1222 vaccination. The source is an adult in good health.

The rearrangement uses TRBV23-1 and TRBJ1-2; the match to TRBD1 covers 8 bases. TRBV23-1 is sorted into the ORF group, with uncertain function. Germline trimming cut 3 bases from V and 12 bases from J; bases unmatched to any gene: 12. The CDR3 is 14 residues long. The CDR3, as DNA: TGCGCCAGCAGTCACGCAACGGACAGGGACGATCACACCTTC. It codes for CASSHATDRDDHTF.

This chain joins TRBV30 and TRBJ2-5; D gene unclear. With 2 bases removed from V and 0 bases from J, the gap between germline ends came to 10 bases. The CDR3 is made up of 14 amino acids. Germline V gives CDR1 GTSNPN, CDR2 SVGIG (reference sequence). The CDR3 here is CAWSLGSNQETQYF. Written as DNA, the CDR3 is TGTGCCTGGAGTCTGGGGTCAAACCAAGAGACCCAGTACTTC. The full variable domain, with the rest looked up from reference TRBV30 and TRBJ2-5, is SQTIHQWPATLVQPVGSPLSLECTVEGTSNPNLYWYRQAAGRGLQLLFYSVGIGQISSEVPQNLSASRPQDRQFILSSKKLLLSDSGFYLCAWSLGSNQETQYFGPGTRLLVL.

The rearrangement uses TRBV6-5 and TRBJ2-1; D unresolved. V dropped 8 bases and J dropped 4 bases, with 15 bases sitting between them. The CDR3 consists of 14 residues. Germline assignment: CDR1 MNHEY and CDR2 SVGAGI. The DNA for the CDR3 is TGTGCCAGCTCCACGGGTGCTTATTACAATGAGCAGTTCTTC. It codes for CASSTGAYYNEQFF.

The genes are TRBV29-1 and TRBJ1-1; the D is unclear. Germline V gene data show CDR1 as SQVTM and CDR2 as ANQGSEA. V was shortened by 7 bases and J by 10 bases, with 16 bases between the two germline ends. The CDR3 totals 11 residues. This CDR3 reads CSGGGGGVAFF. As DNA, the CDR3 is TGCAGCGGAGGAGGAGGCGGGGTAGCTTTCTTT.

The genes are TRBV7-8 and TRBJ2-1, with D possibly matching TRBD2 (6 bases). The CDR3 has 13 residues. Germline CDR1 SGHVS, CDR2 FQNEAQ. V lost 6 bases to trimming and J lost 5 bases, with 11 bases between them. This chain's CDR3 is CASRTRFHNEQFF. The CDR3 nucleotides read TGTGCCAGCAGGACTAGGTTTCACAATGAGCAGTTCTTC.

This chain connects TRBV27 to TRBJ1-5; 7 bases match TRBD1. CDR3 length: 16 amino acids. V was clipped by 9 bases and J by 4 bases; unmatched bases: 15. CDR1 and CDR2 from the germline V gene are MNHEY and SMNVEV (reference sequence). The CDR3 is CARTGTEDRVNQPQHF. DNA for the CDR3: TGTGCCAGAACCGGGACAGAGGATAGGGTAAATCAGCCCCAGCATTTT.

This rearrangement joins TRBV2 to TRBJ1-5; 7 nucleotides align to TRBD1. V dropped 2 bases and J dropped 5; count of bases not matched to a gene: 6. This CDR3 region has 15 residues. In germline, CDR1 is SNHLY, CDR2 FYNNEI. The CDR3 region has the DNA TGTGCCAGCAGTGAAAGGACAGGTATACATCAGCCCCAGCATTTT. Its translation: CASSERTGIHQPQHF.

This clone occurred once. The chain's CDR3 is CIIPPQTEAFF. The DNA for the CDR3 is TGCATTATCCCCCCACAGACTGAAGCTTTCTTT. The genes are TRBV20-1 and TRBJ1-1; D remains unclear. Germline loops: CDR1 DFQATT, CDR2 SNEGSKA (reference sequence). This CDR3 is built from 11 residues.

J is TRBJ2-7 and V is TRBV19; D could derive from TRBD1 or TRBD2 (5 bases each). From germline, CDR1 is LNHDA and CDR2 SQIVND (reference sequence). The CDR3 has 12 amino acids. V was shortened by 5 bases and J by 5 bases, with 10 bases between the two germline ends. The CDR3 is CASSPVGDEQYF. CDR3 nucleotides: TGTGCCAGTAGTCCCGTGGGGGACGAGCAGTACTTC.

The V and J genes are TRBV5-6 and TRBJ1-2, with TRBD1 matching 7 bases. J was trimmed by 2 bases and V by 5 bases; bases with no gene match: 15. In germline, CDR1 is SGHDT, CDR2 YYEEEE. The CDR3 contains 17 residues. This CDR3 is CASSGTGVLGPNYGYTF. As DNA, the CDR3 is TGTGCCAGCAGTGGAACAGGGGTATTGGGGCCCAACTATGGCTACACCTTC. Variable domain in full (rest from reference TRBV5-6 and TRBJ1-2): DAGVTQSPTHLIKTRGQQVTLRCSPKSGHDTVSWYQQALGQGPQFIFQYYEEEERQRGNFPDRFSGHQFPNYSSELNVNALLLGDSALYLCASSGTGVLGPNYGYTFGSGTRLTVV.

The chain couples TRBV6-1 to TRBJ2-1; 9 bases map to TRBD2. The CDR3 totals 16 residues. Per the germline V gene, CDR1 is MNHNS and CDR2 is SASEGT. Trimming took 1 base from V and 4 from J; bases not matched to a gene: 5. As DNA, the CDR3 is TGTGCCAGCAGTGAAGTCCTAGCGGGGTCTTACAATGAGCAGTTCTTC. This gives the protein CASSEVLAGSYNEQFF.

The rearrangement joins TRBV4-1 to TRBJ1-2; a possible D gene is TRBD1 (5 bases). Germline CDR1 MGHRA, CDR2 YSYEKL. V was shortened by 2 bases and J by 5 bases, with 15 bases between the two germline ends. This CDR3 is built from 15 residues. The CDR3 DNA reads TGCGCCAGCAGCCAACTTCTGGGGACGGTATATGGCTACACCTTC. Translated, it gives CASSQLLGTVYGYTF.

The gene calls are TRBV7-3 and TRBJ2-7; a possible D gene is TRBD1 (5 bases). Germline loops: CDR1 SGHTA, CDR2 FQGTGA. V shed 2 bases and J shed 5 bases, with 10 bases lying between them. CDR3 length: 13 amino acids. CDR3 region: CASSLYAGNEQYF. The CDR3, as DNA: TGTGCCAGCAGCTTATACGCAGGGAACGAGCAGTACTTC.

Comment on this clone: Since no conserved phenylalanine or tryptophan closes the CDR3, a read error is the likely cause. It is unclear where the CDR3 begins or ends on the DNA, so no DNA is shown, and the CDR3 is as TCRdb lists it. The chain employs TRBV7-9 and TRBJ1-1; the table's D call TRBD1 went unverified against the DNA. CDR1 and CDR2 (germline): SEHNR, FQNEAQ (reference sequence). The CDR3 has 14 amino acids, counting both end residues. This CDR3 reads CASSLGQGADRTTL.

The chain combines TRBV6-5 with TRBJ1-5, with D perhaps matching TRBD1 (5 bases). The CDR3 covers 15 residues. The V end was cut by 5 bases, the J end by 6 bases, with 17 bases between. Germline CDR1 and CDR2: MNHEY and SVGAGI. The CDR3 DNA follows: TGTGCCAGCAGTCAGACCAAGGGACGACGTCAGCCCCAGCATTTT. Its translation is CASSQTKGRRQPQHF.

This chain links TRBV15 with TRBJ2-2, with 9 bases fitting TRBD1. The germline V gene encodes CDR1 LNHNV and CDR2 YYDKDF (reference sequence). CDR3 length: 16 residues. V lost 3 bases to trimming and J lost 5 bases; unmatched junction nucleotides: 7. CDR3 bases: TGTGCCACCAGCAGGGACAGGGGCTCGGGAACCGGGGAGCTGTTTTTT. Amino acids: CATSRDRGSGTGELFF.

This clone was seen once. The rearrangement links TRBV6-2 or TRBV6-3 to TRBJ1-1, with D possibly being TRBD1 (6 bases). CDR1 and CDR2 (germline): MNHEY, SVGEGT. Trimming took 7 bases from V and 3 from J, leaving 15 bases between them. This CDR3 has 14 amino acids. The DNA for the CDR3 is TGTGCCAGCACCCCTCTAGGGGGGTACACTGAAGCTTTCTTT. Translating it yields CASTPLGGYTEAFF.

This chain uses TRBV30 with TRBJ2-1, with a possible D match to TRBD2 (6 bases). V was shortened by 1 base and J by 4 bases, with 17 bases between the two germline ends. CDR3 length equals 16 residues. Per the germline V gene, CDR1 is GTSNPN and CDR2 is SVGIG (reference sequence). CDR3 bases: TGTGCCTGGAGTGGCGGCGGCCCGGCGGGGTACAATGAGCAGTTCTTC. Encoded protein: CAWSGGGPAGYNEQFF. Filled out from reference TRBV30 and TRBJ2-1, the complete variable domain reads SQTIHQWPATLVQPVGSPLSLECTVEGTSNPNLYWYRQAAGRGLQLLFYSVGIGQISSEVPQNLSASRPQDRQFILSSKKLLLSDSGFYLCAWSGGGPAGYNEQFFGPGTRLTVL.

The chain links TRBV28 to TRBJ1-1, with a weak D call TRBD1 (6 bases). This CDR3 is 14 amino acids long. CDR1 MDHEN and CDR2 SYDVKM come from the germline V gene. V was trimmed by 8 bases and J by 4 bases, leaving 17 bases between them. CDR3 amino acids: CASRTGRGITEAFF. The CDR3 region has the DNA TGTGCCAGCCGCACAGGGAGGGGGATCACTGAAGCTTTCTTT.

The V and J genes are TRBV7-3 and TRBJ2-3; TRBD2 matches at 9 bases. The CDR3 spans 16 residues. The germline V gene has CDR1 SGHTA and CDR2 FQGTGA. Trimming cost V 2 bases and J 3 bases; bases outside gene matches: 6. CDR3 nucleotides: TGTGCCAGCAGCTTATTTCTAGCGGGAAGAACAGATACGCAGTATTTT. Its protein product is CASSLFLAGRTDTQYF.

The chain employs TRBV5-6 and TRBJ1-4; D is ambiguous. Germline values: CDR1 SGHDT, CDR2 YYEEEE. V was cut by 2 bases and J by 4 bases, with 15 bases left in between. The CDR3 has 16 amino acids. CDR3 coding DNA: TGTGCCAGCAGCTTTGGCCCCAGTTCGGGTAATGAAAAACTGTTTTTT. It translates to CASSFGPSSGNEKLFF.

For the CDR3, the DNA is TGTGCCAGCAGCGGACTTCAAAGTGAGGTCGCCGGGGAGCTGTTTTTT. Its translation is CASSGLQSEVAGELFF. This chain joins TRBV9 and TRBJ2-2; D call uncertain. This CDR3 is 16 amino acids long. V was pared by 3 bases and J by 6 bases, with 18 bases between. Per the germline V gene, CDR1 is SGDLS and CDR2 is YYNGEE.